Described below is a single T cell receptor (beta chain) sequence and its context. The sample is drawn from a study of T cells in Graves' hyperthyroidism and ophthalmopathy. From germline, CDR1 is SEHNR and CDR2 FQNEAQ (reference sequence). The germline V and J ends were trimmed by 5 bases and 5 bases, with 13 bases remaining between them. The length of the CDR3 is 15 residues. RNA transcripts served as the template for amplifying TCR beta CDR3 regions. First-round RT-PCR with HTBI primers amplified the TCR CDR3 region. TCRdb re-analysed the multiplex PCR reads in MiXCR, keeping a single row per CDR3 protein. The sample comprises some 420,000 distinct CDR3 sequences, roughly an eighth of which are singletons, and 5.3% rests with the top ten.

The genes are TRBV7-9 and TRBJ1-6; TRBD1 is a possible D gene (5 bases). The sample comprised blood. The TCR originated in a young woman with Graves' hyperthyroidism. The CDR3 spells CASSVGGVHNSPLHF. The DNA of the CDR3 is TGTGCCAGCAGCGTTGGGGGGGTCCATAATTCACCCCTCCACTTT.